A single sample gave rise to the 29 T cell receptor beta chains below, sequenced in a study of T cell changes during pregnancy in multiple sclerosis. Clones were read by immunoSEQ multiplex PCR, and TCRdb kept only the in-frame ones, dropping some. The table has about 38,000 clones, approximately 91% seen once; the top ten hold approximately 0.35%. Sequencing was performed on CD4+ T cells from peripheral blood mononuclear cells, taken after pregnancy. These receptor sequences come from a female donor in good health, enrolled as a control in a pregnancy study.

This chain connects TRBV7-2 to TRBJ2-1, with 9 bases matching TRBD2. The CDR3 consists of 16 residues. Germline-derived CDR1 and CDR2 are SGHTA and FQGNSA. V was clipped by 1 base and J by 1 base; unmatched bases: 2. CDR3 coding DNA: TGTGCCAGCAGCTTAGGTAGCGGGGGTTCCTACAATGAGCAGTTCTTC. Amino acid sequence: CASSLGSGGSYNEQFF.

CDR3 loop: CASSFWTSNQPQHF. Written as DNA, the CDR3 is TGTGCCAGCAGCTTCTGGACAAGCAATCAGCCCCAGCATTTT. The rearrangement uses TRBV7-2 and TRBJ1-5, with D possibly matching TRBD1 (5 bases). Looked up from germline, CDR1 is SGHTA and CDR2 is FQGNSA. With 3 bases removed from V and 1 base from J, the gap between germline ends came to 7 bases. The CDR3 spans 14 residues.

The CDR3 loop is CASSSTGNYGYTF. The DNA for the CDR3 is TGCGCCAGCAGCTCTACAGGGAACTATGGCTACACCTTC. This sequence joins TRBV4-3 and TRBJ1-2, with D maybe TRBD1 (6 bases). In germline, CDR1 is LGHNA, CDR2 YSLEER. The CDR3 consists of 13 residues. V was shortened by 5 bases and J by 2 bases, with 9 bases between the two germline ends.

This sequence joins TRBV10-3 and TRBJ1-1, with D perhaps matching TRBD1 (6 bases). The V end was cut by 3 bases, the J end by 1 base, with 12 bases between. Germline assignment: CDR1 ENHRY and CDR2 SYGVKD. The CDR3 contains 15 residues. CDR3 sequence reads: CAISEEGVGNTEAFF. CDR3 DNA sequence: TGTGCCATCAGTGAAGAGGGGGTTGGGAACACTGAAGCTTTCTTT.

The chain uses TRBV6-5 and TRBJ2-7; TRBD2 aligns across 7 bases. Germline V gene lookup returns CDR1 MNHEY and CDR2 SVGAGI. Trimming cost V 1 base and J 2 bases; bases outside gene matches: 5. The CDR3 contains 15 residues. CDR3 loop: CASSYYSGGTYEQYF. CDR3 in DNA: TGTGCCAGCAGTTACTATTCCGGGGGGACCTACGAGCAGTACTTC.

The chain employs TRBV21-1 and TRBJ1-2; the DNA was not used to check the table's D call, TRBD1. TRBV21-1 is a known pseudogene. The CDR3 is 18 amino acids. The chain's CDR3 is CASSKKVPGQPPHYGYTF. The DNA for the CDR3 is TGTGCCAGCAGCAAAAAAGTCCCCGGACAGCCGCCCCACTATGGCTACACCTTC.

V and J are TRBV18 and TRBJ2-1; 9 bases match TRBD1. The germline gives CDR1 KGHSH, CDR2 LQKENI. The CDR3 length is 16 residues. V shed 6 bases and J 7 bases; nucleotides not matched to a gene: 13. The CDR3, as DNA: TGTGCCAGCTCGCCTAGGGGGGGACAGGGTGGAAATGAGCAGTTCTTC. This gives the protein CASSPRGGQGGNEQFF.

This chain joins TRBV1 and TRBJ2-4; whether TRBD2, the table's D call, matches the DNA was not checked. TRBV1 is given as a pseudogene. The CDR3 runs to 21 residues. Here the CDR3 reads CTSSQGSVRLAGDKLGNIQYF. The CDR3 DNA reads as TGCACCAGCAGCCAAGGGTCAGTTAGACTAGCGGGAGATAAATTAGGGAACATTCAGTACTTC.

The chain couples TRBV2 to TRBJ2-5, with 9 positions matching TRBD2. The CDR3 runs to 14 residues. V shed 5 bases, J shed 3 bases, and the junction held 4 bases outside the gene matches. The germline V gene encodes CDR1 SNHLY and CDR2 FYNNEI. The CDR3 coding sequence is TGTGCCAGCAGTCTTCTAGCGGGGAAAGAGACCCAGTACTTC. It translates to CASSLLAGKETQYF.

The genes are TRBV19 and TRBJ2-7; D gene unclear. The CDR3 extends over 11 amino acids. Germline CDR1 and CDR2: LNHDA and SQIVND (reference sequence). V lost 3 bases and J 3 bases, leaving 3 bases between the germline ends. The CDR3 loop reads CASSIYYEQYF. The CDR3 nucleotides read TGTGCCAGTAGTATTTACTACGAGCAGTACTTC.

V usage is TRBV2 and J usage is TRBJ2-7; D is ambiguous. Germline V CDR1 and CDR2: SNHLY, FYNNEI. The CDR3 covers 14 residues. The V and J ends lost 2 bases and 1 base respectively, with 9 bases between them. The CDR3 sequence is CASSELTISYEQYF. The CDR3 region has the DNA TGTGCCAGCAGTGAACTAACGATTTCCTACGAGCAGTACTTC.

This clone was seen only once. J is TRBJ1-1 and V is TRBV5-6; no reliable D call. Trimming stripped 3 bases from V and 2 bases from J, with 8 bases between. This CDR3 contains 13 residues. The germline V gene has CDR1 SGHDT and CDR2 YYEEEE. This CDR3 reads CASSSGLNTEAFF. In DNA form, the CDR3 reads TGTGCCAGCAGCTCGGGATTAAACACTGAAGCTTTCTTT.

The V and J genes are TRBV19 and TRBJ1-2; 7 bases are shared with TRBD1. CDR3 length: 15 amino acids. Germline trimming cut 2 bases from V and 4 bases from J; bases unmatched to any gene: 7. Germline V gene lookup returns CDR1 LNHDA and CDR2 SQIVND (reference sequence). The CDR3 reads CASSISSDRAYGYTF. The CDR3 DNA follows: TGTGCCAGTAGTATAAGTTCCGACAGGGCCTATGGCTACACCTTC. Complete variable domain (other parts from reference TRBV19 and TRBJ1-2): DGGITQSPKYLFRKEGQNVTLSCEQNLNHDAMYWYRQDPGQGLRLIYYSQIVNDFQKGDIAEGYSVSREKKESFPLTVTSAQKNPTAFYLCASSISSDRAYGYTFGSGTRLTVV.

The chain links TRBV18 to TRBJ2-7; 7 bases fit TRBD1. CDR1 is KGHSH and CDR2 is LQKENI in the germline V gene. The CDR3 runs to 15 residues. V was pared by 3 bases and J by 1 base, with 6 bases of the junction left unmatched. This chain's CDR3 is CASSPTGQKSYEQYF. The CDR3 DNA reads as TGTGCCAGCTCACCGACGGGACAGAAATCCTACGAGCAGTACTTC.

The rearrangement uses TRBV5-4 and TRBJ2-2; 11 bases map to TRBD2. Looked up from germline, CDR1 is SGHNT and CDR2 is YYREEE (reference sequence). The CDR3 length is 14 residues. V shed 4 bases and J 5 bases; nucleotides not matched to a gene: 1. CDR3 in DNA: TGTGCCAGCAGCCGACTAGCGGGAACCGGGGAGCTGTTTTTT. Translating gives CASSRLAGTGELFF.

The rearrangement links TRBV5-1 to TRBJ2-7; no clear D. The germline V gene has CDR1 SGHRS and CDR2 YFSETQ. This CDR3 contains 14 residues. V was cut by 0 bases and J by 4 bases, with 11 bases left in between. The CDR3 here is CASSLGYASYEQYF. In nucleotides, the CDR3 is TGCGCCAGCAGCTTGGGGTACGCGAGTTACGAGCAGTACTTC.

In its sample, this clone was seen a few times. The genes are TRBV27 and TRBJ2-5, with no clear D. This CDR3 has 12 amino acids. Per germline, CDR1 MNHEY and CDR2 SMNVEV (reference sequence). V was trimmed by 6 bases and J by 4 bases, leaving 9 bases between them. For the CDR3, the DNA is TGTGCCAGCAGCTTCCCAGGAGAGACCCAGTACTTC. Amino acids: CASSFPGETQYF.

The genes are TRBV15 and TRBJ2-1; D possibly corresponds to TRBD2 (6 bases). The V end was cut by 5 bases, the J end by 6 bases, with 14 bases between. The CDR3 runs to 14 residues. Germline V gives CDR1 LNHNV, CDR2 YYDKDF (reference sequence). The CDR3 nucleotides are TGTGCCACCAGCGGAGGGGACTCTCTCAATGAGCAGTTCTTC. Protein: CATSGGDSLNEQFF.

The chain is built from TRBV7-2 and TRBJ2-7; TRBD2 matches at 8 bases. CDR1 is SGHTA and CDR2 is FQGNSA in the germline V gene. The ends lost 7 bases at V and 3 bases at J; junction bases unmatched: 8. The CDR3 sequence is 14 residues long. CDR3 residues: CASTPTSGFYEQYF. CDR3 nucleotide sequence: TGTGCCAGCACCCCAACTAGCGGCTTCTACGAGCAGTACTTC.

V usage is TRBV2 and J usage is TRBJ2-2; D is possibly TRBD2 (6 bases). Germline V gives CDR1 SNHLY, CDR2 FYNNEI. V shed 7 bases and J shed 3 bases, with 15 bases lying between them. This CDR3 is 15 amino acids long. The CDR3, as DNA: TGTGCCAGCAAGGCGGAGGGAGGCGACACCGGGGAGCTGTTTTTT. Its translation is CASKAEGGDTGELFF. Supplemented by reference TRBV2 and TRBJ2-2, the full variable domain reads EPEVTQTPSHQVTQMGQEVILRCVPISNHLYFYWYRQILGQKVEFLVSFYNNEISEKSEIFDDQFSVERPDGSNFTLKIRSTKLEDSAMYFCASKAEGGDTGELFFGEGSRLTVL.

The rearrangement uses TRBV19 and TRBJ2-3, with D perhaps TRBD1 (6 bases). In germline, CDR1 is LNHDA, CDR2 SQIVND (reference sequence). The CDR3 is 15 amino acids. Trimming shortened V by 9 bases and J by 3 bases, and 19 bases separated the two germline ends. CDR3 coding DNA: TGTGCCAGCCGCGTGCAGGGGAAACGGACAGATACGCAGTATTTT. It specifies CASRVQGKRTDTQYF.

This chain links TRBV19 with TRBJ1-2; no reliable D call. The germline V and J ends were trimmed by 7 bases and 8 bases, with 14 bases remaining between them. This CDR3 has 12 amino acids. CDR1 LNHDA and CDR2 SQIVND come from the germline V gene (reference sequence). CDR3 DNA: TGTGCCAGTAAGGGCGGGTATTACGGCTACACCTTC. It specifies CASKGGYYGYTF.

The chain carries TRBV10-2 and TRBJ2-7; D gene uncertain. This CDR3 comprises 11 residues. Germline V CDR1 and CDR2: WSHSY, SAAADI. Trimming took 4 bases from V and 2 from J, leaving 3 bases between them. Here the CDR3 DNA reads TGCGCCAGCAGTGCAGCCTACGAGCAGTACTTC. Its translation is CASSAAYEQYF.

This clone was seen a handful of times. CDR3 sequence: CASSSTENEKLFF. The CDR3 region has the DNA TGTGCCAGCAGCTCGACAGAGAATGAAAAACTGTTTTTT. The rearrangement uses TRBV7-8 and TRBJ1-4, with a weak D call TRBD1 (5 bases). Trimming shortened V by 4 bases and J by 5 bases, and 8 bases separated the two germline ends. Germline loops: CDR1 SGHVS, CDR2 FQNEAQ. The CDR3 contains 13 residues.

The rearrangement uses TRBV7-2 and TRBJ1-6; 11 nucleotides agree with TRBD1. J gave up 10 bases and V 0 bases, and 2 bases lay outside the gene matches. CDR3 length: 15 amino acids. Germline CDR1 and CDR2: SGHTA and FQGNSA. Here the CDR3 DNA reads TGTGCCAGCAGCTTAGCGGGGACAGGGGGATCACCCCTCCACTTT. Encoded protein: CASSLAGTGGSPLHF.

The CDR3 nucleotides are TGTGCCAGCAGTCCACTAGCGGGAGGTCCTAATGAGCAGTTCTTC. Translated: CASSPLAGGPNEQFF. The chain recombines TRBV11-3 with TRBJ2-1, with 12 bases fitting TRBD2. CDR1 is SGHNT, CDR2 YENEEA, per germline. The CDR3 runs to 15 residues. Germline trimming cut 6 bases from V and 7 bases from J; bases unmatched to any gene: 7.

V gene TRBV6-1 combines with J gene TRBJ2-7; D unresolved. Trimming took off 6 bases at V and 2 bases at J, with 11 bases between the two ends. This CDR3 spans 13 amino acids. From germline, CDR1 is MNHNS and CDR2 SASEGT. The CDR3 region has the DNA TGTGCCAGCAGCTACACTACCACCTACGAGCAGTACTTC. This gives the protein CASSYTTTYEQYF.

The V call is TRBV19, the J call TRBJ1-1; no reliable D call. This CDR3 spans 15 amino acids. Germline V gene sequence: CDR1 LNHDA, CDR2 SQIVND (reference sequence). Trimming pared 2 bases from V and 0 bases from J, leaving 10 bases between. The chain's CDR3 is CASSIIATLNTEAFF. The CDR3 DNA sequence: TGTGCCAGTAGTATAATCGCCACTTTGAACACTGAAGCTTTCTTT.

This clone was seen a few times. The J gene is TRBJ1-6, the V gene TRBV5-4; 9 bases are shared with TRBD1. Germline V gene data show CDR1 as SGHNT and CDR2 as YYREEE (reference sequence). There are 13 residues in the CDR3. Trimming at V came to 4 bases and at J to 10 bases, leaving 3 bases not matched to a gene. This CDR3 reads CASSRDRDSPLHF. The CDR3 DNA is TGTGCCAGCAGCCGGGACAGGGACTCACCCCTCCACTTT.